The 14 T cell receptor beta chains given below trace back to one sample, sequenced in a study of identical twins. TCRdb fed the 5' RACE reads into MiXCR, producing one record per CDR3 protein. The sample lists more than 200,000 distinct CDR3 sequences, roughly a tenth seen once, with roughly 5% in the top ten. Sequenced sample: memory (CD45RO+) T cells sorted from blood. The origin of the receptors is a woman between 18 and 29 years old in good health.

This clonotype was picked up a small number of times. This chain connects TRBV20-1 to TRBJ2-3, with TRBD2 identical over 13 bases. Germline trimming cut 5 bases from V and 2 bases from J; bases unmatched to any gene: 10. CDR3 length: 17 amino acids. Germline CDR1 reads DFQATT; CDR2 reads SNEGSKA (reference sequence). The CDR3 DNA is TGCAGTGCTCCTAGACTAGCGGGGGGCTCGCTCACAGATACGCAGTATTTT. This sequence encodes CSAPRLAGGSLTDTQYF.

The rearrangement uses TRBV12-3 or TRBV12-4 and TRBJ1-6; weak D call: TRBD1 (5 bases). The V end lost 7 bases, the J end lost 10 bases, and 20 bases lay between the germline ends. This CDR3 region has 15 residues. The CDR3 reads CASKSPGVYGSPLHF. In nucleotides, the CDR3 is TGTGCCAGCAAGTCCCCGGGGGTTTATGGGTCACCCCTCCACTTT.

This clonotype has just a few counts. The chain links TRBV27 to TRBJ2-1; 8 bases match TRBD2. V shed 8 bases and J 6 bases; nucleotides not matched to a gene: 6. This CDR3 has 13 amino acids. The germline V gene has CDR1 MNHEY and CDR2 SMNVEV (reference sequence). CDR3 sequence reads: CASGRGTSNEQFF. The CDR3 nucleotides read TGTGCCAGCGGTAGGGGGACTAGCAATGAGCAGTTCTTC.

Only a few counts were recorded for this clonotype. The chain couples TRBV4-2 to TRBJ2-7, with 9 nucleotides matching TRBD2. The CDR3 consists of 15 residues. Per the germline V gene, CDR1 is LGHNA and CDR2 is YNFKEQ. V was pared by 5 bases and J by 1 base, with 6 bases of the junction left unmatched. In DNA form, the CDR3 reads TGTGCCAGCAGCGAGGTACTAGCGGGTTCCTACGAGCAGTACTTC. It codes for CASSEVLAGSYEQYF.

This clonotype was detected only a few times. Here the CDR3 reads CATGGAGFGEQFF. The CDR3 DNA reads as TGTGCCACCGGGGGGGCGGGGTTCGGTGAGCAGTTCTTC. V and J are TRBV6-6 and TRBJ2-1, with TRBD2 matching over 8 bases. This CDR3 has 13 amino acids. Germline values: CDR1 MNHNY, CDR2 SVGAGI (reference sequence). V was clipped by 10 bases and J by 9 bases; unmatched bases: 11.

This clonotype was recorded many times. This rearrangement joins TRBV5-5 to TRBJ2-7; no clear D gene. Trimming removed 1 base from V and 4 bases from J, with 15 bases in between. The CDR3 runs to 15 residues. Per germline, CDR1 SGHKS and CDR2 YYEKEE (reference sequence). CDR3 DNA sequence: TGTGCCAGCAGCTTGCTTGGGCAGGCTGTATACGAGCAGTACTTC. Residues: CASSLLGQAVYEQYF.

The V and J genes are TRBV5-1 and TRBJ2-2; 8 bases map to TRBD2. V lost 4 bases to trimming and J lost 4 bases; unmatched junction nucleotides: 6. Looked up from germline, CDR1 is SGHRS and CDR2 is YFSETQ. The CDR3 sequence is 15 residues long. The CDR3 spells CASSTVAGGTGELFF. Written as DNA, the CDR3 is TGCGCCAGCAGCACGGTGGCGGGGGGCACCGGGGAGCTGTTTTTT.

This clonotype has only a few counts. The rearrangement links TRBV24-1 to TRBJ2-4, with D perhaps TRBD1 or TRBD2 (5 bases each). Germline lookup yields CDR1 KGHDR and CDR2 SFDVKD. The CDR3 covers 12 residues. The ends were cut back, 11 bases at V and 8 bases at J, with 15 bases in the middle. CDR3 in amino acids: CAKGRPLDIQYF. The DNA of the CDR3 is TGTGCCAAGGGACGGCCTTTAGACATTCAGTACTTC.

This clonotype was observed many times. The J gene is TRBJ2-1, the V gene TRBV4-3; the D gene could be TRBD1 or TRBD2 (5 bases each). CDR1 and CDR2 from the germline V gene are LGHNA and YSLEER. V lost 4 bases and J 6 bases, leaving 19 bases between the germline ends. The CDR3 extends over 16 amino acids. This CDR3 is CASSRVEPGPGNEQFF. The CDR3 DNA sequence: TGCGCCAGCAGCCGCGTCGAACCGGGACCGGGCAATGAGCAGTTCTTC.

This clonotype was counted between two and nine times. V is TRBV3-1 and J is TRBJ2-1, with 10 bases identical to TRBD2. There are 14 residues in the CDR3. Germline lookup yields CDR1 LGHDT and CDR2 YNNKEL (reference sequence). With V trimmed by 7 bases and J by 6 bases, 6 bases remained unmatched. The CDR3 DNA is TGTGCCAGCACCCAGCGGGGGGGCTCCAATGAGCAGTTCTTC. Its protein is CASTQRGGSNEQFF.

This clonotype showed up just once. The chain combines TRBV9 with TRBJ2-7; D remains ambiguous. Trimming took off 0 bases at V and 5 bases at J, with 9 bases between the two ends. Germline CDR1 is SGDLS and CDR2 is YYNGEE. This CDR3 has 13 amino acids. Here the CDR3 reads CASSVVGGNEQYF. In DNA, the CDR3 is TGTGCCAGCAGCGTAGTCGGCGGAAACGAGCAGTACTTC.

V gene TRBV10-3 combines with J gene TRBJ1-3, with D uncertain. This CDR3 has 14 residues. From germline, CDR1 is ENHRY and CDR2 SYGVKD. V was clipped by 0 bases and J by 4 bases, with 7 bases between them. CDR3 sequence reads: CAISESLRGNTIYF. CDR3 bases: TGTGCCATCAGTGAGTCCCTGAGGGGAAACACCATATATTTT.

In its sample, this clonotype was seen many times. The gene calls are TRBV5-1 and TRBJ2-7; 8 bases align to TRBD1. The V segment lost 3 bases and the J segment 5 bases; nucleotides outside the gene matches: 7. Germline CDR1 is SGHRS and CDR2 is YFSETQ. This CDR3 contains 14 residues. CDR3 DNA: TGCGCCAGCAGCTCTCTACAGGGGGACCACGAGCAGTACTTC. Its translation is CASSSLQGDHEQYF.

The chain recombines TRBV2 with TRBJ1-1, with 10 bases identical to TRBD1. The V segment lost 0 bases and the J segment 11 bases; nucleotides outside the gene matches: 12. Germline CDR1 reads SNHLY; CDR2 reads FYNNEI. The CDR3 extends over 16 amino acids. CDR3: CASSEAPDRGLWLAFF. In DNA form, the CDR3 reads TGTGCCAGCAGTGAAGCCCCCGACAGGGGGCTTTGGTTGGCTTTCTTT.